This T cell receptor beta chain was captured in a study of T cell responses to AZD1222 COVID-19 vaccine. Study-level points and caveats: The study sampled repertoires only after the peak T cell response. Two doses of AZD1222 preceded a rise in Spike-specific TCR breadth and depth. Spike-wide coverage was observed for vaccine-associated CD4 TCRs, with dominant responses at 160-218 and 743-854.

The protocol was immunoSEQ multiplex PCR, while the TCRdb copy is restricted to in-frame clones and leaves out a portion. Of 130,000 to 150,000 clones in the sample, around nine tenths were seen once. This CDR3 comprises 16 residues. CDR1 and CDR2 (germline): SGDLS, YYNGEE. The V end was cut by 2 bases, the J end by 0 bases, with 11 bases between. In the case of this clone: What it binds is not known.

V is TRBV9 and J is TRBJ2-2, with D possibly TRBD1 on 5 matching bases. This TCR was sampled from an adult in good health. The specimen comprised peripheral blood, sampled on day 0 of AZD1222 vaccination. The CDR3: CASSVQGGPNTGELFF. For the CDR3, the DNA is TGTGCCAGCAGCGTCCAGGGCGGACCGAACACCGGGGAGCTGTTTTTT. Supplemented by reference TRBV9 and TRBJ2-2, the full variable domain reads DSGVTQTPKHLITATGQRVTLRCSPRSGDLSVYWYQQSLDQGLQFLIQYYNGEERAKGNILERFSAQQFPDLHSELNLSSLELGDSALYFCASSVQGGPNTGELFFGEGSRLTVL.